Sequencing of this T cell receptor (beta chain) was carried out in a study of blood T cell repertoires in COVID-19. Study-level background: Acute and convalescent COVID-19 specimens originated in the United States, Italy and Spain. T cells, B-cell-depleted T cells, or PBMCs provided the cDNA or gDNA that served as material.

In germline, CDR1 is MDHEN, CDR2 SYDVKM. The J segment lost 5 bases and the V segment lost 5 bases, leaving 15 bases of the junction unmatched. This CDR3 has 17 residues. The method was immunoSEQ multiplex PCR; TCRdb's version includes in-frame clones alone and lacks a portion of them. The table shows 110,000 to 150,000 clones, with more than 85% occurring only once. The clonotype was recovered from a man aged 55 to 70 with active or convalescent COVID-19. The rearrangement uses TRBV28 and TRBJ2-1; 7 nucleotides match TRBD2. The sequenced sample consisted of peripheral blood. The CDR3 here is CASSPPRGSREDNEQFF. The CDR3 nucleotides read TGTGCCAGCAGTCCCCCCCGGGGGAGTCGGGAGGACAATGAGCAGTTCTTC.